This T cell receptor (beta chain) was recorded in a study of identical twins. Study-level findings and limits: Invariant MAIT and iNKT cells are populations that could partly confound zero-insertion analyses.

The cDNA had a unique molecular identifier and a template-switch universal primer site. TCRdb recomputed calls from the 5' RACE reads with MiXCR, one row per CDR3 protein. The profile covers some 730,000 distinct CDR3 sequences, with over 15% appearing a single time and around 13% taken by the ten largest. V was pared by 7 bases and J by 3 bases, with 13 bases between. Germline V gene lookup returns CDR1 SGHTA and CDR2 FQGNSA. This CDR3 comprises 14 residues. A remark on this clonotype: Its matching antigen is unknown.

The data also belong to a second study, concerning T cells expressing NK-cell markers. That report notes: Dominant NKG2C+ clonotypes made up about 1.0-7.5% of CD8+ T cells in a handful of donors. These clonotypes also led the CD3+CD56-NKG2C+ fraction in several donors.

The sample comprised PBMCs. This clonotype was obtained from a young woman in good health. The chain joins TRBV7-2 to TRBJ2-1; D is unclear. CDR3 DNA: TGTGCCAGCACCGAACGGCTAGGCTACAATGAGCAGTTCTTC. Its protein is CASTERLGYNEQFF.